This TCR beta chain was identified in a study of early T cells in non-severe SARS-CoV-2 infection (dated by TCRdb to the early 2020s). Describing the broader study: Bulk RNA from unsorted whole blood was used for TCR sequencing, so alpha and beta chains could not be paired.

This clonotype was detected many times. This clone's antigen is unknown. No base quality values were provided; no much bigger clone lies one nucleotide off. CDR1 and CDR2 were assigned from the germline V gene as SGHRS and YFSETQ. Trimmed from V: 4 bases; trimmed from J: 5 bases; junction bases lacking a gene match: 8. The CDR3, cysteine through phenylalanine, is 14 amino acids long. The only DNA kept is the CDR3, 42 bases in frame from the first base. Findings and caveats that apply to the study as a whole: Matching against VDJdb was skewed toward anti-spike CD8 responses, likely underestimated virus-specific expansions, and missed private and CD4 specificities.

Set within a cohort of healthcare workers in London, UK, this nested case-control study involved weekly PCR testing of nasopharyngeal swabs along with blood sampling. Between 23 and 31 March 2020, the week of the UK lockdown, healthcare workers were enrolled and then followed up weekly for as long as 16 weeks. The receptor library was made with 5' RACE. TCRdb records NextSeq 500 as the sequencer. To correct for sequencing error and PCR bias, the TCR library protocol tagged individual cDNA molecules with unique molecular identifiers. Both TCR alpha and beta chains were sequenced, and tight co-correlation was observed between alpha and beta sequence abundances in each sample. The published analysis was carried out like this. V gene, J gene and CDR3 annotation of TCR sequences was performed with Decombinator V4. TCRs were defined as expanded if a significant change between any two time points was detected under a Poisson model with p below 0.0001. TCR abundances were normalised to the total number of TCRs sequenced per sample and were expressed as counts per million. MAIT TCRs were defined by TRAV1-2 paired with TRAJ12, TRAJ20 or TRAJ33, and iNKT TCRs by TRAV10 paired with TRAJ18. VDJdb, accessed on 1 November 2021, was searched for TCRs annotated for CMV, EBV and SARS-CoV-2, and TCRs annotated for more than one antigen were excluded. TCRdb handled the public reads itself, with Q25 trimming in fastp and clone calling in MiXCR, and kept productive beta chains. Each record represents a unique CDR3 protein, reported with the most common genes and DNA among its rows. What appears here as the V and J calls and clone size reflects TCRdb's work, not the paper's. This sample holds 65,000 to 75,000 distinct CDR3 sequences; roughly 12% were observed only once. Around 4% of the sample rests with the top ten.

The sequence was obtained from an adult who was a healthcare worker with PCR-confirmed SARS-CoV-2 infection or an uninfected control (not recorded which). Recombination connected TRBV5-1 to TRBJ1-1; 7 central bases correspond to TRBD1. Material for sequencing was whole blood. The CDR3 region reads CASSPRGYETEAFF. The DNA reads TGCGCCAGCAGCCCCAGGGGGTACGAGACTGAAGCTTTCTTT.